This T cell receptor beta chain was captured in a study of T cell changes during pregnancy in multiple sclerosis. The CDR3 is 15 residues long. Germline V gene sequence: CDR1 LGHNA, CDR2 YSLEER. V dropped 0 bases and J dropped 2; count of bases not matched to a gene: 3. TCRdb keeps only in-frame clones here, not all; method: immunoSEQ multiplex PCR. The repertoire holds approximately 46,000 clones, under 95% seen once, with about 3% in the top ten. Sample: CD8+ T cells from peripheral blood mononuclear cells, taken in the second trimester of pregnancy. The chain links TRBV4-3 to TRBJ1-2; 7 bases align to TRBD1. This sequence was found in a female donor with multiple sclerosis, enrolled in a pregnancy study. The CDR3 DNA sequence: TGCGCCAGCAGCCAAGATCAGGGGGGCAACTATGGCTACACCTTC. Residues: CASSQDQGGNYGYTF.